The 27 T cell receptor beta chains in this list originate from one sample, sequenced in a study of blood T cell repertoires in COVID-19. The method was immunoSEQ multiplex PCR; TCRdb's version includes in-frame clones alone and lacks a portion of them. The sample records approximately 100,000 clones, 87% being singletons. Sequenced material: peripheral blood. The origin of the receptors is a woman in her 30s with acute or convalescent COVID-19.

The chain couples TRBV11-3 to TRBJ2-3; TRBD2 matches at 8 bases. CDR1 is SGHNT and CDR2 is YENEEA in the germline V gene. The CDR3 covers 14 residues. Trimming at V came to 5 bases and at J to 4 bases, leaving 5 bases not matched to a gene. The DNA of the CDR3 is TGTGCCAGCAGCCTCGCGGGGGGTGCAGATACGCAGTATTTT. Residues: CASSLAGGADTQYF.

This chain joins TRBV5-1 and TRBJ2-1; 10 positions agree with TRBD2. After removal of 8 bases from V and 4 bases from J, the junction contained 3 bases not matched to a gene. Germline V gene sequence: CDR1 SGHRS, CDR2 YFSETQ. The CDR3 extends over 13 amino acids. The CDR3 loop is CASSGGIYNEQFF. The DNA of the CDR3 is TGCGCCAGTAGCGGGGGGATTTACAATGAGCAGTTCTTC.

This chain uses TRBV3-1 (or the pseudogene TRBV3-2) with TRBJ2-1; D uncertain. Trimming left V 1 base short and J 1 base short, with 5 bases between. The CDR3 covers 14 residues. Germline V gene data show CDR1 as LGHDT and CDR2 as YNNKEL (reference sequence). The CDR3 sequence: CASSQVQSYNEQFF. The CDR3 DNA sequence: TGTGCCAGCAGCCAAGTACAGTCCTACAATGAGCAGTTCTTC.

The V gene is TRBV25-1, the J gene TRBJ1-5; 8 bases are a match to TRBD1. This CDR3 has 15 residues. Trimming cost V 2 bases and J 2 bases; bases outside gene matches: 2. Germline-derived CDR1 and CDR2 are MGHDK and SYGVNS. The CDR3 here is CASSEQGAGNQPQHF. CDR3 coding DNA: TGTGCCAGCAGTGAACAGGGGGCTGGCAATCAGCCCCAGCATTTT. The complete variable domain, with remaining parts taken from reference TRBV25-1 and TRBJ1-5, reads EADIYQTPRYLVIGTGKKITLECSQTMGHDKMYWYQQDPGMELHLIHYSYGVNSTEKGDLSSESTVSRIRTEHFPLTLESARPSHTSQYLCASSEQGAGNQPQHFGDGTRLSIL.

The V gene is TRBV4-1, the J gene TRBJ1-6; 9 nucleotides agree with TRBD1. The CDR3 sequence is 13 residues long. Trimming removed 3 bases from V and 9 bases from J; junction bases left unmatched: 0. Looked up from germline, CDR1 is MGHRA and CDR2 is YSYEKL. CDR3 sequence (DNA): TGCGCCAGCAGCCAGGACAGGGGTTCACCCCTCCACTTT. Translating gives CASSQDRGSPLHF.

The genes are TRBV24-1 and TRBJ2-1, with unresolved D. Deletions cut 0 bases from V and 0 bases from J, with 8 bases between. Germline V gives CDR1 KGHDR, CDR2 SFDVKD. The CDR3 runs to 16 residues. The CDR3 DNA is TGTGCCACCAGTGATTTGTCAAGGAGCTCCTACAATGAGCAGTTCTTC. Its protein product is CATSDLSRSSYNEQFF.

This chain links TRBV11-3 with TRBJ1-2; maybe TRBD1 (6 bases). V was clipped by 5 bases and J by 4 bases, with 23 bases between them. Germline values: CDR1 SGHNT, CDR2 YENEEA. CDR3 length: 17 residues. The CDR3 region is CASSRRGARGIGYGYTF. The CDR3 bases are TGTGCCAGCAGCCGACGCGGAGCCAGGGGCATAGGCTATGGCTACACCTTC.

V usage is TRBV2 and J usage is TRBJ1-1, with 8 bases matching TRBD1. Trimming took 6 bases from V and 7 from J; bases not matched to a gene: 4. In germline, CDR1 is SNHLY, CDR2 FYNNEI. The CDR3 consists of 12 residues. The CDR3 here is CASRLDRGEAFF. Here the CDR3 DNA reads TGTGCCAGCAGACTAGACAGGGGTGAAGCTTTCTTT.

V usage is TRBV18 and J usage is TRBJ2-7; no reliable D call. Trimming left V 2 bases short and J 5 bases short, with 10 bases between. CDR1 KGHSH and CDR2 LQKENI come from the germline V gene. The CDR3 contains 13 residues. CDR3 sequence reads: CASSPGPNHEQYF. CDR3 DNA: TGTGCCAGCTCACCAGGGCCCAACCACGAGCAGTACTTC.

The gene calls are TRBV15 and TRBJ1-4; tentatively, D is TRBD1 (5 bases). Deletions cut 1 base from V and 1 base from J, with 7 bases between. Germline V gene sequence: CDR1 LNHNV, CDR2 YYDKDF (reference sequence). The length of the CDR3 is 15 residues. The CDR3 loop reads CATSRGGGTNEKLFF. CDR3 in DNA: TGTGCCACCAGCAGAGGGGGGGGAACTAATGAAAAACTGTTTTTT. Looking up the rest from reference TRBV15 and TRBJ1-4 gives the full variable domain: DAMVIQNPRYQVTQFGKPVTLSCSQTLNHNVMYWYQQKSSQAPKLLFHYYDKDFNNEADTPDNFQSRRPNTSFCFLDIRSPGLGDTAMYLCATSRGGGTNEKLFFGSGTQLSVL.

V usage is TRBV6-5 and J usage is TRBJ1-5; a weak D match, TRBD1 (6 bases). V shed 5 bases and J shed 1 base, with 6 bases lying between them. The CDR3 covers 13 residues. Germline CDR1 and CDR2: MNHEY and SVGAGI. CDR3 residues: CASSTGSNQPQHF. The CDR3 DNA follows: TGTGCCAGCAGTACAGGGAGCAATCAGCCCCAGCATTTT.

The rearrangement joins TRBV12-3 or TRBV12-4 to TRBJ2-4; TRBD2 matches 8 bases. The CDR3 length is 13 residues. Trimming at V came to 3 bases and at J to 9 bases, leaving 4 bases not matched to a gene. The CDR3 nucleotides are TGTGCCAGCAGTTTCGGGACTAGAAGCATTCAGTACTTC. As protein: CASSFGTRSIQYF.

The CDR3 DNA follows: TGTGCCAGCAGTCTCCGGGACAGGTCCATGAATGAGCAGTTCTTC. Amino acid sequence: CASSLRDRSMNEQFF. The chain has TRBV6-5 and TRBJ2-1; 8 nucleotides line up with TRBD1. This CDR3 comprises 15 residues. The V gene's germline CDR1 is MNHEY and CDR2 SVGAGI. V lost 5 bases to trimming and J lost 7 bases; unmatched junction nucleotides: 10.

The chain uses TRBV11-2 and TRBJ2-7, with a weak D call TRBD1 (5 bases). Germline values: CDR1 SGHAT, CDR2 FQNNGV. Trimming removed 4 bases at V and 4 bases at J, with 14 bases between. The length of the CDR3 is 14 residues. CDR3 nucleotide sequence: TGTGCCAGCAGCTCCGGACAAGCCTTTTACGAGCAGTACTTC. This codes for CASSSGQAFYEQYF.

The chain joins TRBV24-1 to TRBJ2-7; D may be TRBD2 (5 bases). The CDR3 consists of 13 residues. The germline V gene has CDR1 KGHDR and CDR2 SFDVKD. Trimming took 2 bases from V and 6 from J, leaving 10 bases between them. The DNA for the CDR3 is TGTGCCACCAGTGATTCGGAGAGGGTCGAGCAGTACTTC. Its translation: CATSDSERVEQYF.

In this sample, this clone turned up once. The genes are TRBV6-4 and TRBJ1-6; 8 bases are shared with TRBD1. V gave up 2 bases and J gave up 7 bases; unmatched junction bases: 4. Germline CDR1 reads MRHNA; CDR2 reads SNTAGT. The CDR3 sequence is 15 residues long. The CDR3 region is CASSDTTGANSPLHF. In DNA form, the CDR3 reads TGTGCCAGCAGTGACACGACAGGGGCGAATTCACCCCTCCACTTT.

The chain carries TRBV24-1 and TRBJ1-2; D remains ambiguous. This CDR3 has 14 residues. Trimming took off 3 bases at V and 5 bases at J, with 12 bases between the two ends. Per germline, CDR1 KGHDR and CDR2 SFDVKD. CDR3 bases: TGTGCCACCAGTGATCCGACACGAGCTTATGGCTACACCTTC. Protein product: CATSDPTRAYGYTF.

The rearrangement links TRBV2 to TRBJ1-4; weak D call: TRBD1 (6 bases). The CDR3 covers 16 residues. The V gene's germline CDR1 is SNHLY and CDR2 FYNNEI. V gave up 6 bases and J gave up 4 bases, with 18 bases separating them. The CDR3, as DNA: TGTGCCAGCAGGTTTGGCCTACAGGGCCTTAATGAAAAACTGTTTTTT. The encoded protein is CASRFGLQGLNEKLFF.

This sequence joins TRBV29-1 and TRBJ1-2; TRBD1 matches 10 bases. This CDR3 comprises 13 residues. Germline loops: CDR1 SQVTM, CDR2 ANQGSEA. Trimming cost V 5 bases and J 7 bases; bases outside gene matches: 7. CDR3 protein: CSVSRDRGGGYTF. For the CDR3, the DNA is TGCAGCGTTTCCCGGGACAGGGGAGGTGGCTACACCTTC.

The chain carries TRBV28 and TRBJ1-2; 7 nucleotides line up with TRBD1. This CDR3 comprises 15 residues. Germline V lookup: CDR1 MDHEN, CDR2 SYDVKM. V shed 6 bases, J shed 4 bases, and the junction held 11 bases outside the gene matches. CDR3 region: CASSKDWTGSYGYTF. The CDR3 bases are TGTGCCAGCAGCAAAGATTGGACAGGAAGCTATGGCTACACCTTC.

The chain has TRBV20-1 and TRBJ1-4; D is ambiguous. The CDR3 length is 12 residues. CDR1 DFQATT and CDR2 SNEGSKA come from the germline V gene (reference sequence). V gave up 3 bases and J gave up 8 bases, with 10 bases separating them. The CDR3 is CSASGVGEKLFF. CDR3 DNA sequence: TGCAGTGCTAGTGGGGTCGGGGAAAAACTGTTTTTT.

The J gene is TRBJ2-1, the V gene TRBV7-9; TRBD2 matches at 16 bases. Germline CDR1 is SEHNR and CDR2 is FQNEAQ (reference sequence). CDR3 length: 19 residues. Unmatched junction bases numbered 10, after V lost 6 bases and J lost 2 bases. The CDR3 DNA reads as TGTGCCAGCAGGGCTCGCGGGACTAGCGGGGGGGCGGCCTACAATGAGCAGTTCTTC. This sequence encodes CASRARGTSGGAAYNEQFF.

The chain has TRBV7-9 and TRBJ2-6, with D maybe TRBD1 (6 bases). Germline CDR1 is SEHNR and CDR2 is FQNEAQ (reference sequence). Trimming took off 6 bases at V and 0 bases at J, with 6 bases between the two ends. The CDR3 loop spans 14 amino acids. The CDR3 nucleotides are TGTGCCAGCAGGACAGGCTCTGGGGCCAACGTCCTGACTTTC. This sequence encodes CASRTGSGANVLTF.

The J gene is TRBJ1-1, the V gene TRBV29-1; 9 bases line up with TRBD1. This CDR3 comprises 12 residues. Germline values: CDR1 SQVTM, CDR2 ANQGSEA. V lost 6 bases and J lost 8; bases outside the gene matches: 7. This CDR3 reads CSVGTGRTEAFF. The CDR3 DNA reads TGCAGCGTAGGGACAGGGAGAACCGAAGCTTTCTTT.

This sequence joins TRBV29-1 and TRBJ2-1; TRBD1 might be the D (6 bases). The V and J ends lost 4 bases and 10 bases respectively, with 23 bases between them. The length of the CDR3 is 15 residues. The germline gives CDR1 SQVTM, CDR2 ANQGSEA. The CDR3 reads CSVGRGDTALGEQFF. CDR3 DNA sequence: TGCAGCGTTGGGAGAGGGGACACCGCGTTAGGGGAGCAGTTCTTC.

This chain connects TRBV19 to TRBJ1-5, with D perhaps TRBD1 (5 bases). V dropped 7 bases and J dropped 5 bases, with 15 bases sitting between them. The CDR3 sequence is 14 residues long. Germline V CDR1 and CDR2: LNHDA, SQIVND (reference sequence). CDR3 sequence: CASISGQGDQPQHF. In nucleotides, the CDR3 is TGTGCCAGTATCTCAGGGCAGGGCGATCAGCCCCAGCATTTT.

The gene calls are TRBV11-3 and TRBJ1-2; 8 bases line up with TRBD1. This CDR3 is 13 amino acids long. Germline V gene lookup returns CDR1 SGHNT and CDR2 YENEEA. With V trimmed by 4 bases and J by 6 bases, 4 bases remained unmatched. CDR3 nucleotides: TGTGCCAGCAGCTCCCCGACAGGGGATGGCTACACCTTC. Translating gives CASSSPTGDGYTF.